Here is one T cell receptor (beta chain) with its context. Its antigen is currently unknown. Use of 60 Vbeta and 13 Jbeta primers characterized the PCR. Repertoires were generated with immunoSEQ multiplex PCR, while TCRdb's copy carries only in-frame clones and drops some. The table lists 84,000 or so clones, around 77% of them singletons. The data are from a study of cytomegalovirus exposure and HLA in healthy donors. The CDR3 has 15 residues. V shed 6 bases and J shed 7 bases, with 21 bases lying between them. From germline, CDR1 is KGHSH and CDR2 LQKENI. Study results and limitations: Excluded: some indistinguishable V segments such as TRBV6-2 and TRBV6-3.

The TCR originated in a middle-aged man in good health and CMV-seronegative. Input material: PBMCs. V is TRBV18 and J is TRBJ1-1; D is possibly TRBD1 (6 bases). The CDR3 protein is CASSLRAGGDGEAFF. As DNA, the CDR3 is TGTGCCAGCTCCCTCAGAGCGGGGGGCGATGGTGAAGCTTTCTTT.